This T cell receptor beta chain was identified in a study of blood T cell repertoires in COVID-19. Across the study: T cells, B-cell-depleted T cells, or PBMCs provided the cDNA or gDNA that served as material.

Original processing methods: Amplification of reference gene primers was used by the study to estimate nucleated cell counts. This table comes from immunoSEQ multiplex PCR, and its TCRdb copy is limited to in-frame clones, with some not included. V, J and clone size are those of that table, while D and trimming were read from the DNA. The sample includes around 94,000 clones, approximately 80% of them seen just once. This CDR3 contains 13 residues. Losses at the gene ends were 11 bases for V and 5 bases for J; bases not matched to a gene: 6. The V gene's germline CDR1 is SNHLY and CDR2 FYNNEI. This clone was counted once.

The chain has TRBV2 and TRBJ1-6; 7 bases line up with TRBD1. The sequenced sample was peripheral blood. The clonotype comes from a human donor in a cohort sampled during active COVID-19. The CDR3 bases are TGTGCCGGACAGGTTTTGGATAATTCACCCCTCCACTTT. This encodes CAGQVLDNSPLHF.